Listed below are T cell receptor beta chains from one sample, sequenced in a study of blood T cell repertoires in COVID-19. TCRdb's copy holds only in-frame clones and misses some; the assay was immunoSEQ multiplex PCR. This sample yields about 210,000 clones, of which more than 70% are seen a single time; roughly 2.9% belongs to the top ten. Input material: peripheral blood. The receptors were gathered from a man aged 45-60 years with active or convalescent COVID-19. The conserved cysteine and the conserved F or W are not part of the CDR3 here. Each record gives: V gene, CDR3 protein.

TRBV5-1 ASSPTQGDYGYT
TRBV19 ASTSSTDNSPLH
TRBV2 ASRRGRLETQY
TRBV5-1 ASSLQGADEKLF
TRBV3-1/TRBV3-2 ASSQGAGQLYGYT
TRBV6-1 ASREGGRIGGYT
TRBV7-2 ASSHNRDYGYT
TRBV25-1 ASRTGGVGLSTEAF
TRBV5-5 ASSLASYNEQF
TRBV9 ASSLGQIYPNYGYT
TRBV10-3 AISESTRELLREQY
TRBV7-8 ASSLKVGGTGGELF
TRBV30 AWSPGTGGTDTQY
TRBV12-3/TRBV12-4 ASSFGGTGELF
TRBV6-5 ASSADSYGYT
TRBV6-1 ASSEAPGRYGYT
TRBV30 AWFPDLMNGYGYT
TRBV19 ASSIDNHYGYT
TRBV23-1 AVDRTSGYT
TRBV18 ASSTGHIQGQKLF
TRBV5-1 ASSLDGGHSYEQY
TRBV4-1 ASSERTSGILTGELF
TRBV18 ASSPMSRQYNQPQH
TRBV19 ASSIRGPSYEQY
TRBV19 ASSILTGKKSEQY
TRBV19 ASSIAGARGQPQH
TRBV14 ASSQIQGRYEKLF
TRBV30 AWSVQGSGNTIY
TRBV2 ASSEKGRGSGYT
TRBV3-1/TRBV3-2 ASSQDPGRNTGELF
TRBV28 ASSLLPGTGGSYEQY
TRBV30 AWSVPIGELF
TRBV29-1 SVEDGQSYEQY
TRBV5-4 ASSSQGQGYEQY
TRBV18 ASRGTYSYEQY
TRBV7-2 ASSLLVDSEAF
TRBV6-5 ASSYDRGDEQY
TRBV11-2 ASQPGVNNEKLF
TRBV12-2 ASRTHGQGRGSNQPQH
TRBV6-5 ASTLGVMNTEAF
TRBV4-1 ASSQDMGGEGETQY
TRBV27 ASSRGGETQY
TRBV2 ASSPFSDEQF